The text below deals with one TCR beta chain. Profiled with immunoSEQ multiplex PCR; TCRdb holds only in-frame clones, not every one. The sample lists some 1,400,000 clones, around 95% occurring once. This specimen belongs to a study of shared clonotypes between healthy human individuals. Background on the study: Each donor had three CD4 naive, three CD4 memory, two CD8 naive and one CD8 memory plate.

The V end was cut by 5 bases, the J end by 6 bases, with 17 bases between. This CDR3 comprises 14 residues. Germline V gene data show CDR1 as LNHNV and CDR2 as YYDKDF (reference sequence). This clonotype was obtained from a man younger than 40 in good health. The rearrangement uses TRBV15 and TRBJ2-7; D perhaps matches TRBD2 (6 bases). Sequences were obtained from naive CD4+ T cells sorted from blood. Stated subset: CD45RA+ positively selected. Here the CDR3 reads CATSPGRGRGEQYF. The CDR3, as DNA: TGTGCCACCAGCCCCGGGCGGGGTAGGGGCGAGCAGTACTTC.